The rows below give T cell receptor beta chains drawn from one sample of a study of CD8 T cells in ankylosing spondylitis. MiXCR, run by TCRdb on the 5' RACE reads, gives a single entry per CDR3 protein. The repertoire holds about 270,000 distinct CDR3 sequences, with under 35% as singletons. Sequenced material: blood, either unsorted or a sorted T cell fraction (not recorded which). These receptors originate from a male donor with ankylosing spondylitis or in good health (not recorded which). Each CDR3 is given without its conserved first and last residue.

v_gene,j_gene,CDR3aa
TRBV28,TRBJ2-6,ASSLWEISSGANVLT
TRBV5-1,TRBJ2-7,ASSEQGLVVYEQY
TRBV9,TRBJ2-3,ASRTFDGGTDTQY
TRBV12-3/TRBV12-4,TRBJ2-7,ASMFDGGLGEQY
TRBV7-2,TRBJ2-1,ASSRGLAGGEYEQF
TRBV7-9,TRBJ2-1,ASRPDTHNEQF
TRBV12-3/TRBV12-4,TRBJ1-3,ASSLGTGGLYGNTIY
TRBV28,TRBJ2-7,ASSLDVEGAYEQY
TRBV12-3/TRBV12-4,TRBJ2-3,ASKFGLAGEIPSTDTQY
TRBV20-1,TRBJ1-3,SAREGTGAGNTIY
TRBV10-3,TRBJ2-5,AISDRGRETQY
TRBV7-3,TRBJ2-7,ASSLGVPTPNSYEQY
TRBV12-3/TRBV12-4,TRBJ1-5,ASSLAGQQGNQPQH
TRBV20-1,TRBJ1-6,SATMGQVSPLH
TRBV20-1,TRBJ1-1,SAHRVQQGTNSEAF
TRBV29-1,TRBJ2-2,SVANSNTGELF
TRBV29-1,TRBJ1-1,SVGRQEAF
TRBV25-1,TRBJ1-4,ASNSGGTGREKLF
TRBV20-1,TRBJ1-2,SAREDRGFDGYT
TRBV4-2,TRBJ1-2,ASSQDPGGARGYT
TRBV12-3/TRBV12-4,TRBJ2-1,ASSLGAGGIGEQF
TRBV7-3,TRBJ2-5,ASSSRELAVDQETQY
TRBV6-5,TRBJ2-2,ASSYSSGGKSGELF
TRBV7-9,TRBJ2-1,ASSLQRGTVGEQF
TRBV27,TRBJ2-3,ASSPRDLNTDTQY
TRBV3-1,TRBJ2-7,ASSLGGGWSYEQY
TRBV29-1,TRBJ1-3,SVYRDRGLQNVSGNTIY
TRBV20-1,TRBJ2-7,SARDSKSGRYYEQY
TRBV20-1,TRBJ2-1,SARERRKPYNEQF
TRBV10-3,TRBJ1-5,ATTRGRSNQPQH
TRBV5-4,TRBJ2-7,ASSRGTSGGHEQY
TRBV20-1,TRBJ2-4,SARGWQGGIQY
TRBV6-1,TRBJ1-2,ASTRDPWYGYT
TRBV10-3,TRBJ2-1,AISDSDSYTEQF
TRBV20-1,TRBJ2-7,SARATPAGDEQY
TRBV7-2,TRBJ2-1,ASSRAGGVSYNEQF
TRBV7-2,TRBJ2-3,ASSLWTSGETDTQY
TRBV5-1,TRBJ2-5,ASSFMYQETQY
TRBV20-1,TRBJ2-2,SAREVYSTGELF
TRBV20-1,TRBJ2-3,SARTSGGDTQY
TRBV20-1,TRBJ1-2,SARSRTDYGYT
TRBV20-1,TRBJ2-1,SAAPIQRGNNEQF
TRBV10-3,TRBJ2-5,AISLTGVLETQY
TRBV7-3,TRBJ2-7,ASSLGPRGGNEQY
TRBV29-1,TRBJ2-3,SVVAGGGSDTQY
TRBV27,TRBJ2-7,ASSLLLGQGVYEQY
TRBV7-9,TRBJ1-5,ASSSHGAPNQPQH
TRBV10-3,TRBJ2-3,AISATGQGARRGTQY
TRBV24-1,TRBJ2-2,ATSDHRDTGELF
TRBV15,TRBJ2-5,ATSKGRQTNQETQY
TRBV20-1,TRBJ2-6,SAREGGARSGANVLT
TRBV14,TRBJ2-3,ASSQDGGTDTQY
TRBV6-1,TRBJ2-7,ASGQGSSYEQY